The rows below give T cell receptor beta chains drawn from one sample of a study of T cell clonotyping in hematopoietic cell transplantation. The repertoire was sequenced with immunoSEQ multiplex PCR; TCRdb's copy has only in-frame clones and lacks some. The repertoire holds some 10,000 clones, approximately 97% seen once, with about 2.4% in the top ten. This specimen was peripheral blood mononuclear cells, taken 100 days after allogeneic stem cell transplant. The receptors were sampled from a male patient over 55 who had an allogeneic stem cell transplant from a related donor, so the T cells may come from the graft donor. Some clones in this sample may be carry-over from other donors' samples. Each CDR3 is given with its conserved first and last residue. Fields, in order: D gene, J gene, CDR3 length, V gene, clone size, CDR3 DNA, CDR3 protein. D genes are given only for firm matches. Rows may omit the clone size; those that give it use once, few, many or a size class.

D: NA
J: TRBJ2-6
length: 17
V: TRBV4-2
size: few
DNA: TGTGCCAGCAGCCAAGAAAACGGCCTCTCTGGGGCCAACGTCCTGACTTTC
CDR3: CASSQENGLSGANVLTF

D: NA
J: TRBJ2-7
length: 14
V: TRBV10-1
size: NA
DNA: TGCGCCAGCAGTGTCTCCACAGGGAGCTACGAGCAGTACTTC
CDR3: CASSVSTGSYEQYF

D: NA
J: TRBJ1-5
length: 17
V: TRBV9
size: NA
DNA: TGTGCCAGCGTTGTCTCAGGGGTCGATTATAGCAATCAGCCCCAGCATTTT
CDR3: CASVVSGVDYSNQPQHF

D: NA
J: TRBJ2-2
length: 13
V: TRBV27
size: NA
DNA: TGTGCCAGCAGTTCGACTTCCCGCGGGGAGCTGTTTTTT
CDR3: CASSSTSRGELFF

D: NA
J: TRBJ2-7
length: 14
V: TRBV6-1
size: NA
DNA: TGTGCCAGCAGACCCGGAACTCCCCCCTACGAGCAGTACTTC
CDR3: CASRPGTPPYEQYF

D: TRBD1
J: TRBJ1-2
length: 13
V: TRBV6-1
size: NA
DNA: TGTGCCAGCCGGGACAGGACTAACTATGGCTACACCTTC
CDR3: CASRDRTNYGYTF

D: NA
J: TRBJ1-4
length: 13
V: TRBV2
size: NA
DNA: TGTGCCAGCAGGGTGTATTTAGATGAAAAACTGTTTTTT
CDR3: CASRVYLDEKLFF

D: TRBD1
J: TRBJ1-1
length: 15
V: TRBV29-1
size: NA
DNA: TGCAGCGTTGAAGACACGACAGGGATGAACACTGAAGCTTTCTTT
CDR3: CSVEDTTGMNTEAFF

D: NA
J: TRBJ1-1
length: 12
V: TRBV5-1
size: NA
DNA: TGCGCCAGCAGGTTTGAGGGCACTGAAGCTTTCTTT
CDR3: CASRFEGTEAFF

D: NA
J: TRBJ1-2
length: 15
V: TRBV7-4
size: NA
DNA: TGTGCCAGCAGCCTACGTGCTCGAAAGACCTATGGCTACACCTTC
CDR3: CASSLRARKTYGYTF